This entry features one TCR beta chain sequence. No antigen is known for it. This sample is part of a study of cytotoxic CD8 clonotypes in ibrutinib-treated CLL. Broader study findings: At baseline, clonality was higher than in age-matched healthy donors and correlated with CD8+ counts.

V dropped 7 bases and J dropped 7; count of bases not matched to a gene: 14. Per germline, CDR1 MNHNS and CDR2 SASEGT. The CDR3 loop spans 15 amino acids. With sequencing, the targeted depth ranged from 1 in 200,000 to 1 in 1 million T cells. Sequencing was performed with immunoSEQ multiplex PCR; in TCRdb, only in-frame clones are kept and a portion is missing. This repertoire shows tens of thousands of clones, about 86% found once; its top ten account for under 6.5%. The receptor was isolated from a human donor with chronic lymphocytic leukemia. The sequences come from PBMCs, collected before ibrutinib treatment. The gene calls are TRBV6-1 and TRBJ2-7; 9 bases agree with TRBD1. The CDR3 spells CASTPYGTGLKEQYF. CDR3 bases: TGTGCCAGCACACCTTACGGGACAGGGCTTAAGGAGCAGTACTTC.